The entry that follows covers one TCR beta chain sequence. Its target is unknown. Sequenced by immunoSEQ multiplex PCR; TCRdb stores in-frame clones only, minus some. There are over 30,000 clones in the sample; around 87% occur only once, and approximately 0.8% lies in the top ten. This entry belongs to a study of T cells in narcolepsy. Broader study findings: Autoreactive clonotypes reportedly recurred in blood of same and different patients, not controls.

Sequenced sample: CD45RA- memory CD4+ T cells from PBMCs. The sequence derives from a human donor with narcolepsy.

DNA for the CDR3: TGTGCCAGCTCACAGATGAACACTGAAGCTTTCTTT. It codes for CASSQMNTEAFF. The chain links TRBV18 to TRBJ1-1, with D uncertain. V was cut by 4 bases and J by 0 bases, with 3 bases left in between. The CDR3 sequence is 12 residues long. Germline V gene lookup returns CDR1 KGHSH and CDR2 LQKENI.